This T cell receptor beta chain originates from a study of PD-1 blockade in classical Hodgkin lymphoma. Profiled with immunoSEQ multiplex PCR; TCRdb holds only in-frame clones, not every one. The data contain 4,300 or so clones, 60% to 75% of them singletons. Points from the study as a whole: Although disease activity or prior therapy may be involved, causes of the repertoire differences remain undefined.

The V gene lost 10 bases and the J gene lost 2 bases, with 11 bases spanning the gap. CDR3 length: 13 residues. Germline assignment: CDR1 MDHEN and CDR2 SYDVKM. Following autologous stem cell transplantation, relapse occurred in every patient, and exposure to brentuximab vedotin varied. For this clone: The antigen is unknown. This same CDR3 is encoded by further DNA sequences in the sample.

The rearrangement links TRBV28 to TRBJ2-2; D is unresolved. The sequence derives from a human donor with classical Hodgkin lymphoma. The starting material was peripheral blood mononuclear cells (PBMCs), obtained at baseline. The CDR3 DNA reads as TGTGCCACTCCGGGCCCTAACACCGGGGAGCTGTTTTTT. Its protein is CATPGPNTGELFF.